This passage covers 8 T cell receptor beta chains from one sample sequenced in a study of CD8+ T cells in alopecia areata. RNA, once extracted, was reverse transcribed into cDNA for use as the sequencing template. The repertoire was sequenced with immunoSEQ multiplex PCR; TCRdb's copy has only in-frame clones and lacks some. The sample carries about 110,000 clones, 45% to 60% recorded once. Specimen: NKG2D-low CD8+ T cells sorted from blood. The receptors stem from a human donor with alopecia areata.

The sample holds a few counts of this clone. The chain combines TRBV5-6 with TRBJ2-7; no definite D call. CDR1 is SGHDT, CDR2 YYEEEE, per germline. V gave up 4 bases and J gave up 4 bases, with 12 bases separating them. The CDR3 spans 13 residues. For the CDR3, the DNA is TGTGCCAGCAGCCCTGGATCGAGTTACGAGCAGTACTTC. Its translation: CASSPGSSYEQYF.

The chain is built from TRBV9 and TRBJ2-7; 10 nucleotides match TRBD1. This CDR3 has 16 residues. With 5 bases clipped from V and 4 bases from J, the junction kept 12 bases outside the gene matches. Germline V gene lookup returns CDR1 SGDLS and CDR2 YYNGEE. The CDR3 DNA reads TGTGCCAGCAGAAACAACCGGGACAGGGGACGGTACGAGCAGTACTTC. It translates to CASRNNRDRGRYEQYF.

This clone was counted a few times. This sequence joins TRBV5-1 and TRBJ2-1, with TRBD2 matching 10 bases. Trimming at V came to 0 bases and at J to 4 bases, leaving 16 bases not matched to a gene. The CDR3 covers 20 residues. Germline V gene lookup returns CDR1 SGHRS and CDR2 YFSETQ. The CDR3 DNA follows: TGCGCCAGCAGCTTGGATACTAGCGGGGACCACAGAGAGATATACAATGAGCAGTTCTTC. This gives the protein CASSLDTSGDHREIYNEQFF.

V usage is TRBV7-3 and J usage is TRBJ2-1, with TRBD2 matching over 8 bases. This CDR3 is 17 amino acids long. CDR1 is SGHTA, CDR2 FQGTGA, per germline. With V trimmed by 8 bases and J by 9 bases, 21 bases remained unmatched. This chain's CDR3 is CASSFEIIAGPVGEQFF. CDR3 bases: TGTGCCAGCTCCTTTGAGATCATAGCGGGGCCTGTGGGTGAGCAGTTCTTC.

The V gene is TRBV18, the J gene TRBJ2-7, with 7 bases fitting TRBD1. Germline trimming cut 3 bases from V and 2 bases from J; bases unmatched to any gene: 4. CDR1 is KGHSH, CDR2 LQKENI, per germline. This CDR3 has 14 residues. The CDR3 protein is CASSPDRSAYEQYF. CDR3 coding DNA: TGTGCCAGCTCACCGGACAGGTCAGCCTACGAGCAGTACTTC.

This sequence joins TRBV7-9 and TRBJ2-1; D is undetermined. The CDR3 runs 13 residues. CDR1 is SEHNR and CDR2 is FQNEAQ in the germline V gene (reference sequence). V lost 1 base and J lost 5, with 6 bases in between. CDR3 sequence (DNA): TGTGCCAGCAGCTTAGTGTTCGACAATGAGCAGTTCTTC. Its translation: CASSLVFDNEQFF.

In regard to this clone: The same CDR3 arises from other DNA sequences in this sample as well. The chain employs TRBV27 and TRBJ2-7, with TRBD1 matching over 11 bases. There are 14 residues in the CDR3. Per the germline V gene, CDR1 is MNHEY and CDR2 is SMNVEV (reference sequence). Trimming took 5 bases from V and 2 from J; bases not matched to a gene: 2. In DNA, the CDR3 is TGTGCCAGCAGTCCGGGACAGGGGGCCTACGAGCAGTACTTC. Encoded protein: CASSPGQGAYEQYF.

The chain uses TRBV6-5 and TRBJ2-1; tentative D call: TRBD1 (5 bases). Trimming cost V 1 base and J 9 bases, with 7 bases left between them. Germline-derived CDR1 and CDR2 are MNHEY and SVGAGI. CDR3 length: 12 residues. The CDR3 is CASSYWGGEQFF. The CDR3 DNA follows: TGTGCCAGCAGTTACTGGGGCGGTGAGCAGTTCTTC.